This T cell receptor (beta chain) appears in the sequencing data of a study of blood T cells in healthy people across ages. Using a J-beta primer mix together with a sample-barcoded 5' primer, a second PCR was run for roughly 7 to 12 cycles. A single record per CDR3 protein comes from TCRdb applying MiXCR to the 5' RACE reads. Of about 1.5 million distinct CDR3 sequences detected, roughly 40% appear once; the ten largest clones hold roughly 8.2%. CDR1 is LGHDT and CDR2 is YNNKEL in the germline V gene (reference sequence). The CDR3 is 18 residues long. Trimming took 0 bases from V and 4 from J; bases not matched to a gene: 5.

The chain has TRBV3-1 and TRBJ2-3, with 15 bases lining up with TRBD2. The clonotype comes from a woman under 30 in good health. Material for sequencing was blood. The chain's CDR3 is CASSQDSGTSGRPDTQYF. The CDR3 nucleotides are TGTGCCAGCAGCCAAGACTCCGGGACTAGCGGGAGGCCAGATACGCAGTATTTT.